This T cell receptor (beta chain) emerged from a study of control samples from healthy donors and cancer patients. The ends were cut back, 6 bases at V and 0 bases at J, with 17 bases in the middle. The CDR3 consists of 16 residues. Germline values: CDR1 SNHLY, CDR2 FYNNEI. Clones were sequenced by immunoSEQ multiplex PCR, and TCRdb holds only the in-frame ones, with some missing. The data contain about 140,000 clones, more than 85% of them singletons. This TCR was sampled from a woman younger than 45 in good health. The chain combines TRBV2 with TRBJ1-1, with D perhaps matching TRBD1 (6 bases). The sequenced sample consisted of blood. The CDR3 DNA reads as TGTGCCAGCAGGAACAGGGTGAGGGAAATGAACACTGAAGCTTTCTTT. Translation gives CASRNRVREMNTEAFF.